One and the same sample provided the 13 T cell receptor beta chains below, sequenced in a study of blood T cell repertoires in COVID-19. TCRdb keeps only in-frame clones here, not all; method: immunoSEQ multiplex PCR. Here the sample spans 220,000 or so clones, approximately 78% being singletons. Material: peripheral blood. The receptors originated from a woman of 80 years or more with COVID-19, enrolled during active disease.

This clone has a handful of counts. The CDR3 loop reads CASSYSTRGTDTEAFF. The CDR3 nucleotides are TGTGCCAGCAGTTACTCGACCCGGGGGACGGACACTGAAGCTTTCTTT. V is TRBV6-5 and J is TRBJ1-1; TRBD1 might be the D (5 bases). Germline V gives CDR1 MNHEY, CDR2 SVGAGI. V lost 0 bases to trimming and J lost 3 bases, with 14 bases between them. CDR3 length: 16 amino acids.

The rearrangement joins TRBV4-2 to TRBJ2-7; 13 bases agree with TRBD2. The ends lost 1 base at V and 2 bases at J; junction bases unmatched: 2. The germline CDR1 and CDR2 sequences are LGHNA and YNFKEQ. The CDR3 extends over 16 amino acids. CDR3 nucleotide sequence: TGTGCCAGCAGCCAAGGACTAGCGGGAGGTACCTACGAGCAGTACTTC. This codes for CASSQGLAGGTYEQYF.

The V and J genes are TRBV7-8 and TRBJ1-1, with D perhaps matching TRBD1 (5 bases). Germline loops: CDR1 SGHVS, CDR2 FQNEAQ. Trimming cost V 5 bases and J 5 bases, with 15 bases left between them. The CDR3 consists of 14 residues. This CDR3 is CASSQGTLGTEAFF. CDR3 nucleotides: TGTGCCAGCAGCCAAGGGACTTTAGGGACTGAAGCTTTCTTT.

This chain joins TRBV5-6 and TRBJ1-3; D gene ambiguous. There are 16 residues in the CDR3. V lost 0 bases and J 0 bases, leaving 10 bases between the germline ends. CDR1 and CDR2 (germline): SGHDT, YYEEEE. The CDR3 loop is CASSLVGRSSGNTIYF. The CDR3 DNA sequence: TGTGCCAGCAGCTTGGTGGGGAGGAGCTCTGGAAACACCATATATTTT.

There are a few counts of this clone. J is TRBJ1-2 and V is TRBV7-9; D is ambiguous. Germline CDR1 SEHNR, CDR2 FQNEAQ (reference sequence). Deletions cut 1 base from V and 2 bases from J, with 5 bases between. CDR3 length equals 13 residues. The CDR3 reads CASSLGQNYGYTF. DNA of the CDR3: TGTGCCAGCAGCTTAGGGCAGAACTATGGCTACACCTTC.

This clone was seen just once. This chain uses TRBV7-9 with TRBJ1-2; possibly TRBD1 for D (5 bases). This CDR3 region has 13 residues. V was pared by 1 base and J by 4 bases, with 7 bases between. Germline assignment: CDR1 SEHNR and CDR2 FQNEAQ (reference sequence). CDR3 nucleotide sequence: TGTGCCAGCAGCTTAGACGGGGGCTATGGCTACACCTTC. This sequence encodes CASSLDGGYGYTF.

This rearrangement joins TRBV19 to TRBJ2-7, with TRBD1 matching 11 bases. CDR1 LNHDA and CDR2 SQIVND come from the germline V gene (reference sequence). CDR3 length equals 15 residues. After removal of 5 bases from V and 6 bases from J, the junction contained 9 bases not matched to a gene. CDR3 in amino acids: CASSSLGQGAVEQYF. The DNA of the CDR3 is TGTGCCAGTAGTTCCCTAGGACAGGGGGCCGTCGAGCAGTACTTC.

This clone was seen a handful of times. V is TRBV19 and J is TRBJ1-2; D is undetermined. There are 13 residues in the CDR3. Per the germline V gene, CDR1 is LNHDA and CDR2 is SQIVND (reference sequence). Trimming took off 6 bases at V and 2 bases at J, with 10 bases between the two ends. CDR3 sequence (DNA): TGTGCCAGTAGGGGCAGATCGAACTATGGCTACACCTTC. Translating gives CASRGRSNYGYTF.

The chain carries TRBV2 and TRBJ2-1; 10 bases fit TRBD2. Germline V lookup: CDR1 SNHLY, CDR2 FYNNEI. V gave up 10 bases and J gave up 5 bases; unmatched junction bases: 11. The CDR3 contains 15 residues. As DNA, the CDR3 is TGTGCCACGAAGGAGTCTAGCGGGAGAAACAATGAGCAGTTCTTC. Residues: CATKESSGRNNEQFF.

The genes are TRBV7-8 and TRBJ2-3, with D maybe TRBD1 (5 bases). V was shortened by 6 bases and J by 0 bases, with 10 bases between the two germline ends. In germline, CDR1 is SGHVS, CDR2 FQNEAQ. The CDR3 length is 14 residues. CDR3 sequence: CASSPWTSTDTQYF. DNA of the CDR3: TGTGCCAGCAGTCCATGGACAAGCACAGATACGCAGTATTTT.

In this sample, this clone turned up many times. The chain uses TRBV2 and TRBJ2-2, with TRBD2 matching 7 bases. Trimming at V came to 8 bases and at J to 5 bases, leaving 5 bases not matched to a gene. This CDR3 region has 13 residues. In germline, CDR1 is SNHLY, CDR2 FYNNEI. The CDR3 reads CASCPRGTGELFF. Here the CDR3 DNA reads TGTGCCAGCTGCCCGCGGGGGACCGGGGAGCTGTTTTTT.

This chain uses TRBV2 with TRBJ2-5; D gene ambiguous. The V gene's germline CDR1 is SNHLY and CDR2 FYNNEI. The CDR3 extends over 10 amino acids. Trimming removed 5 bases at V and 8 bases at J, with 6 bases between. The CDR3: CASSPTTQYF. CDR3 in DNA: TGTGCCAGCAGTCCGACTACCCAGTACTTC.

The CDR3 reads CASSQVQGTRNTEAFF. The CDR3, as DNA: TGCGCCAGCAGCCAAGTACAGGGGACCCGGAACACTGAAGCTTTCTTT. The chain joins TRBV4-1 to TRBJ1-1; 7 positions agree with TRBD1. J lost 1 base, V lost 1 base, and 6 bases had no gene match. The germline CDR1 and CDR2 sequences are MGHRA and YSYEKL. The CDR3 totals 16 residues.